A single sample gave rise to the 11 T cell receptor beta chains below, sequenced in a study of T cell repertoires in cytomegalovirus infection (dated 2019 in TCRdb). The listed sequencing device is Illumina HiSeq 1500. TCRdb passed the public sequencing reads through fastp at Q25 and MiXCR, retaining productive beta sequences. One record per CDR3 amino acid sequence lists the most common genes and DNA. The table for this sample lists approximately 70,000 distinct CDR3 sequences; approximately 20% of them were counted only once. The ten most abundant clones make up 55% to 75% of the sample. The treatment or condition label for this specimen denotes: in vitro stimulation with specific CMV peptide epitopes to enrich CMV-specific T cells. These receptors are not linked to any known antigen. Sequenced here: CD8+ T cells from cultured PBMCs, sampled from culture after CMV antigen stimulation. Source of these receptors: a human donor in good health (CMV status not recorded). Some clones in this sample may be carry-over from other donors' samples.

The chain employs TRBV7-9 and TRBJ1-5, with unresolved D. Germline V gene data show CDR1 as SEHNR and CDR2 as FQNEAQ (reference sequence). The CDR3 spans 13 residues. V was trimmed by 1 base and J by 3 bases, leaving 4 bases between them. CDR3 in DNA: TGTGCCAGCAGCTTAGTACCCAATCAGCCCCAGCATTTT. This sequence encodes CASSLVPNQPQHF.

This chain joins TRBV4-1 and TRBJ1-1; a weak D match, TRBD1 (6 bases). CDR3 length: 17 amino acids. Between the trimmed V and J ends, which lost 0 bases and 1 base, there was a span of 15 bases. Germline-derived CDR1 and CDR2 are MGHRA and YSYEKL. CDR3 DNA sequence: TGCGCCAGCAGCCAAGAGATGGGGGGGCAGCAGAACACTGAAGCTTTCTTT. As protein: CASSQEMGGQQNTEAFF.

The rearrangement links TRBV14 to TRBJ1-1; D is unclear. Germline V CDR1 and CDR2: SGHDN, FVKESK. The CDR3 has 13 residues. The V end was cut by 5 bases, the J end by 5 bases, with 12 bases between. The CDR3 spells CASSWAAGTEAFF. Written as DNA, the CDR3 is TGTGCCAGCAGCTGGGCAGCAGGAACTGAAGCTTTCTTT.

This clonotype has more than one count but fewer than ten. The CDR3 reads CASSPGTSGVYEQFF. CDR3 bases: TGTGCCAGCAGTCCCGGGACTAGCGGGGTCTATGAGCAGTTCTTC. J is TRBJ2-1 and V is TRBV27, with 13 bases matching TRBD2. J gave up 8 bases and V 5 bases, and 6 bases lay outside the gene matches. In germline, CDR1 is MNHEY, CDR2 SMNVEV (reference sequence). The CDR3 is 15 amino acids.

Turning to this clonotype: A read error may be the cause here, since a much bigger clone is one base away. The chain has TRBV7-9 and TRBJ2-7, with 9 bases aligning to TRBD2. CDR3 length: 14 residues. The germline gives CDR1 SEHNR, CDR2 FQNEAQ (reference sequence). The CDR3 reads CAISPTSGSYEQYF. CDR3 nucleotide sequence: TGTGCCATCAGCCCGACTAGCGGCTCCTACGAGCAGTACTTC.

Only a few counts were recorded for this clonotype. The chain couples TRBV4-1 to TRBJ2-5, with 9 bases lining up with TRBD1. The trim removed 1 base at V and 3 bases at J, leaving 15 bases unmatched. CDR1 MGHRA and CDR2 YSYEKL come from the germline V gene. The length of the CDR3 is 19 residues. Here the CDR3 reads CASSQALGRTGASEETQYF. CDR3 nucleotide sequence: TGCGCCAGCAGCCAAGCCTTGGGGAGGACAGGGGCATCGGAAGAGACCCAGTACTTC.

The chain is built from TRBV30 and TRBJ2-1; 7 bases fit TRBD1. J lost 4 bases, V lost 5 bases, and 8 bases had no gene match. Germline V gene data show CDR1 as GTSNPN and CDR2 as SVGIG (reference sequence). This CDR3 spans 14 amino acids. The DNA of the CDR3 is TGTGCCTGGCTCGAGGGGGCCGCTTACAATGAGCAGTTCTTC. Translating gives CAWLEGAAYNEQFF.

This clonotype was counted only a few times. The rearrangement uses TRBV27 and TRBJ2-1, with 10 positions matching TRBD2. The CDR3 loop spans 13 amino acids. With V trimmed by 5 bases and J by 7 bases, 2 bases remained unmatched. Germline-derived CDR1 and CDR2 are MNHEY and SMNVEV (reference sequence). This CDR3 reads CASSSGGVNEQFF. The CDR3 DNA reads TGTGCCAGCAGTAGCGGGGGGGTAAATGAGCAGTTCTTC.

This clonotype has a handful of counts. The CDR3 loop is CASSLTGGVLDTQYF. The CDR3 nucleotides read TGTGCCAGCAGCTTAACCGGGGGGGTATTAGATACGCAGTATTTT. V and J are TRBV7-3 and TRBJ2-3; 8 bases are shared with TRBD2. The CDR3 spans 15 residues. The germline CDR1 and CDR2 sequences are SGHTA and FQGTGA. V lost 0 bases to trimming and J lost 5 bases; unmatched junction nucleotides: 4.

The gene calls are TRBV7-9 and TRBJ1-1; D might be TRBD1 (5 bases). The germline gives CDR1 SEHNR, CDR2 FQNEAQ (reference sequence). There are 16 residues in the CDR3. Trimming took off 4 bases at V and 2 bases at J, with 17 bases between the two ends. The CDR3 loop reads CASSSTWGRKNTEAFF. The CDR3 coding sequence is TGTGCCAGCAGCTCTACATGGGGACGCAAAAACACTGAAGCTTTCTTT.

The chain links TRBV29-1 to TRBJ2-2; the D gene is possibly TRBD1 (6 bases). Germline V gives CDR1 SQVTM, CDR2 ANQGSEA. The length of the CDR3 is 14 residues. V lost 6 bases and J lost 5, with 16 bases in between. CDR3 DNA sequence: TGCAGCGTATGGGACACCAAGGGGACCGGGGAGCTGTTTTTT. It yields the protein CSVWDTKGTGELFF.